This T cell receptor beta chain emerged from a study of post-analysis software for immune sequencing data. Study in general: Recorded subtypes: relapsing-remitting, secondary progressive, progressive-relapsing; some patients unannotated.

Study findings and constraints: With F measure, samples from one preparation batch clustered together strongly. Compared against controls, patients with multiple sclerosis displayed significantly lower normalized Chao1 diversity.

Unique molecular identifiers were built into the TCR beta cDNA libraries. Approximately 450,000 cDNA molecules were recovered from an input of about 0.9 to 10 million T cells. TCRdb processed the PCR reads anew with MiXCR; each CDR3 protein has one entry. This table has 750,000 to 950,000 distinct CDR3 sequences, around 46% appearing once. Points on this clonotype: Its cognate antigen is unknown.

This TCR was recovered from a girl aged 5-17 years with multiple sclerosis. Specimen: blood.

The CDR3, as DNA: TGCGCCAGCAGCTTGGTTACAGGGGTGGACAAACAGTTCTTC. Translating it yields CASSLVTGVDKQFF. This chain connects TRBV5-1 to TRBJ2-1, with TRBD1 matching over 7 bases. The V and J ends lost 0 bases and 13 bases, in that order; junction bases with no gene match: 10. This CDR3 has 14 residues. The V gene's germline CDR1 is SGHRS and CDR2 YFSETQ.